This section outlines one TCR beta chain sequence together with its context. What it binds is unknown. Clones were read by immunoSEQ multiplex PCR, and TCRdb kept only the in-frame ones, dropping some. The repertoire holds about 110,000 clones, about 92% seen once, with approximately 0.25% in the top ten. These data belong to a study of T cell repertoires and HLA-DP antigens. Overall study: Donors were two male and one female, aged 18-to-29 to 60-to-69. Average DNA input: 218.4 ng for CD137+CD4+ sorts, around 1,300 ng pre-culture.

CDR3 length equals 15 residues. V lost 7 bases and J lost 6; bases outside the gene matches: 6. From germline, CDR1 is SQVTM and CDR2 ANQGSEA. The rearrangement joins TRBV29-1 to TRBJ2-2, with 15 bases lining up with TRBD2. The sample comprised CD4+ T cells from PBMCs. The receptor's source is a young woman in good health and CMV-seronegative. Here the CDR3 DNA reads TGCAGCGCCTACGGACTAGCGGGAGGGGCCGGGGAGCTGTTTTTT. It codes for CSAYGLAGGAGELFF.